This T cell receptor (beta chain) originates from a study of blood T cell repertoires in COVID-19. The CDR3 runs to 14 residues. As handled by the study authors: Estimation of nucleated cell counts was performed using reference gene primer amplification. Produced via immunoSEQ multiplex PCR; TCRdb's table is partial and in-frame only. V, J and clone size are taken as reported in that table, and D and trimming were inferred from the DNA itself. The sample has some 140,000 clones; approximately 83% are singletons. V and J are TRBV21-1 and TRBJ1-1. TRBV21-1 is a pseudogene. The TCR was taken from an elderly woman with acute or convalescent COVID-19. Sequenced material: peripheral blood. CDR3 nucleotides: TGTGCCAGCAGACTCATGGGGAGGGGGTCTGAAGCTTTCTTT. It is translated as CASRLMGRGSEAFF.